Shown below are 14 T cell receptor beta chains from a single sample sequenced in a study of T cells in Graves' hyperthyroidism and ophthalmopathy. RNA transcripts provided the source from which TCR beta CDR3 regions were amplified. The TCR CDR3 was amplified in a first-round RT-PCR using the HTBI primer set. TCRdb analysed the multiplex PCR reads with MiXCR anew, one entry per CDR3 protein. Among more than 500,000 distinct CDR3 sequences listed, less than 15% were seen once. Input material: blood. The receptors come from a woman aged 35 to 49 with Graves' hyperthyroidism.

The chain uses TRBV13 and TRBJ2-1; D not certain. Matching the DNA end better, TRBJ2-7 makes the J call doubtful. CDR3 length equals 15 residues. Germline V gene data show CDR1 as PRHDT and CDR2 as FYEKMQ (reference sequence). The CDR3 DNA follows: TGTGCCAGCAGCTTATTGGGAAGCTCCTACGATGGGCAGTACTTC. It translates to CASSLLGSSYDGQYF.

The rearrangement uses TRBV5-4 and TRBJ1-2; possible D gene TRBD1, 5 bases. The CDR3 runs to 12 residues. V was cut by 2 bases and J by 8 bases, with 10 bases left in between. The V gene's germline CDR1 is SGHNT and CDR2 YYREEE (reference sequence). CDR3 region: CASSFIGGGYTF. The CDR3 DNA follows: TGTGCCAGCAGCTTCATCGGGGGGGGCTACACCTTC.

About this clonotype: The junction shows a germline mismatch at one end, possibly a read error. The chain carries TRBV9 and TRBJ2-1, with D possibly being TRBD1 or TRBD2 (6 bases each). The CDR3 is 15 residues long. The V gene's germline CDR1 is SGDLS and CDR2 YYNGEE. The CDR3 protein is CASGVAATGNNEQFF. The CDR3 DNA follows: TGTGCCAGCGGCGTAGCGGCGACAGGCAACAATGAGCAGTTCTTC.

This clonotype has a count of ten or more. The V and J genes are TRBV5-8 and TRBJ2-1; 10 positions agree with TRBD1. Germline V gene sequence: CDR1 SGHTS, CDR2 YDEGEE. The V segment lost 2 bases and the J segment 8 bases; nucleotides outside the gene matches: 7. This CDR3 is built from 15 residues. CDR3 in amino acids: CASSFSGTGVYEQFF. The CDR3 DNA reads TGTGCCAGCAGCTTCTCCGGGACAGGGGTCTATGAGCAGTTCTTC.

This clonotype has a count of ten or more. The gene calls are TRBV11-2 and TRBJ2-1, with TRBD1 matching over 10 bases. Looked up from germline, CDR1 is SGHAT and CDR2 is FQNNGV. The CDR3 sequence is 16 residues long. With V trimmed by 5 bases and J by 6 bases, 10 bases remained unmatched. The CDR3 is CASSPTRTGGTNEQFF. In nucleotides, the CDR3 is TGTGCCAGCAGCCCCACCCGGACAGGGGGGACCAATGAGCAGTTCTTC.

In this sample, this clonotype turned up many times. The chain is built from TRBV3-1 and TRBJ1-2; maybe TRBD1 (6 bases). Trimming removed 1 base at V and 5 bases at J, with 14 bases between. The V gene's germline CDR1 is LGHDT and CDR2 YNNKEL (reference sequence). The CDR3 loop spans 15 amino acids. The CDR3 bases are TGTGCCAGCAGCCAAGCCCAGGGAGGACAGTATGGCTACACCTTC. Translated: CASSQAQGGQYGYTF.

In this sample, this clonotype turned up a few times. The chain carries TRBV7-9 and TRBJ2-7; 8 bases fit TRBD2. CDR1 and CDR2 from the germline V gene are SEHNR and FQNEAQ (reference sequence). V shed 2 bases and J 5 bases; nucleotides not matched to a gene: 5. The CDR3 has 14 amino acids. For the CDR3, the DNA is TGTGCCAGCAGCTTAATGTTTAGCGGGGACGAGCAGTACTTC. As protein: CASSLMFSGDEQYF.

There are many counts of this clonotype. The CDR3 spells CASRPAGNEKLFF. Here the CDR3 DNA reads TGTGCCAGCAGGCCAGCGGGCAATGAAAAACTGTTTTTT. The chain links TRBV12-3 or TRBV12-4 to TRBJ1-4; the D is unclear. Trimming pared 6 bases from V and 5 bases from J, leaving 10 bases between. The CDR3 runs 13 residues.

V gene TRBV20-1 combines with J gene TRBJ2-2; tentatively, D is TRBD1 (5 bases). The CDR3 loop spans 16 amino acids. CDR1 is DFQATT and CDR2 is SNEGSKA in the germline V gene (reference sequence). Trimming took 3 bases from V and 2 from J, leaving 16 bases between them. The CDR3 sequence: CSARPLSGFNTGELFF. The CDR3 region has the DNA TGCAGTGCTAGGCCTCTCTCAGGGTTTAACACCGGGGAGCTGTTTTTT.

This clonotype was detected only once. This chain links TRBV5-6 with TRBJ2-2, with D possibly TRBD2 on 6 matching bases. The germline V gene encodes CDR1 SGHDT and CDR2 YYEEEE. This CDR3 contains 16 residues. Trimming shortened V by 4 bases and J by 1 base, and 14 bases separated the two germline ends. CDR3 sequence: CASSRAGLLNTGELFF. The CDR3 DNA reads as TGTGCCAGCAGCCGGGCAGGACTATTGAACACCGGGGAGCTGTTTTTT.

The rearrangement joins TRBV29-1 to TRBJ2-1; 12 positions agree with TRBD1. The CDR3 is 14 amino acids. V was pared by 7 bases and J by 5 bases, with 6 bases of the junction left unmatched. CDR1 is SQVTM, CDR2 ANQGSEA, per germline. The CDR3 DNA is TGCAGCGCCCCGGGACAGGGGGCCGACAATGAGCAGTTCTTC. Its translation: CSAPGQGADNEQFF.

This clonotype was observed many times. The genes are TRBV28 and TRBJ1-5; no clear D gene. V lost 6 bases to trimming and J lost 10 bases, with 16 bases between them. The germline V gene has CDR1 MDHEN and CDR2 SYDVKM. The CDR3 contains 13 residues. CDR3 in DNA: TGTGCCAGCAGGGGGAGGCCTCAAGGTCCCCAGCATTTT. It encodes CASRGRPQGPQHF.

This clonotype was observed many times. Written as DNA, the CDR3 is TGTGCCAGCAGCTTAGATATGGGACTACCGTACAATGAGCAGTTCTTC. Its translation is CASSLDMGLPYNEQFF. The rearrangement joins TRBV11-3 to TRBJ2-1, with 7 nucleotides matching TRBD2. The V gene's germline CDR1 is SGHNT and CDR2 YENEEA. CDR3 size: 16 residues. The V segment lost 0 bases and the J segment 4 bases; nucleotides outside the gene matches: 6.

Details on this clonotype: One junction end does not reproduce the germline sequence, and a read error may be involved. Written as DNA, the CDR3 is TGTGCTAGCAGCTTATATCCTAGCGGGAGCGGGGAGCTGTTTTTT. Translated, it gives CASSLYPSGSGELFF. The chain combines TRBV7-7 with TRBJ2-2; 10 bases are shared with TRBD2. CDR1 SSHAT and CDR2 FNYEAQ come from the germline V gene (reference sequence). The CDR3 spans 15 residues.